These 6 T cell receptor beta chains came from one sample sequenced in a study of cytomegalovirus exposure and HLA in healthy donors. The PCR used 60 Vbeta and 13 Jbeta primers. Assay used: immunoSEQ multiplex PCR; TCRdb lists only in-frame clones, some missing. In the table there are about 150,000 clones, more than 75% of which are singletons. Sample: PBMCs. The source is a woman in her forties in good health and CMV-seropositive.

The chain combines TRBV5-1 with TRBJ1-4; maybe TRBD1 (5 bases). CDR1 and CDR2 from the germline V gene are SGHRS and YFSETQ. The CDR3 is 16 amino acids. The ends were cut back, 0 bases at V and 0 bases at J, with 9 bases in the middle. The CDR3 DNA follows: TGCGCCAGCAGCTTGGACAGGCATGCAACTAATGAAAAACTGTTTTTT. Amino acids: CASSLDRHATNEKLFF.

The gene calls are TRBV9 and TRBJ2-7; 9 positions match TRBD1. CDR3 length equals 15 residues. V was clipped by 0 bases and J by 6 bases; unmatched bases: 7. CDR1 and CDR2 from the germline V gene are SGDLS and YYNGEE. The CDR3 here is CASSVVGTGNVEQYF. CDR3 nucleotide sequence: TGTGCCAGCAGCGTAGTGGGGACAGGGAACGTCGAGCAGTACTTC.

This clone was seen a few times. In DNA, the CDR3 is TGTGCCAGCAGTTATAAGGGGCCTGGGGCCAACGTCCTGACTTTC. Protein product: CASSYKGPGANVLTF. This chain connects TRBV6-5 to TRBJ2-6, with TRBD1 as a possible D gene (5 bases). Trimming pared 3 bases from V and 2 bases from J, leaving 8 bases between. Germline V gene data show CDR1 as MNHEY and CDR2 as SVGAGI. This CDR3 spans 15 amino acids.

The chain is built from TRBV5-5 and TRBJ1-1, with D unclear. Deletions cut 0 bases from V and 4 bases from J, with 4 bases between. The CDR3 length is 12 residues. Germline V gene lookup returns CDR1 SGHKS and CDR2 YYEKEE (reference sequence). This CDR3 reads CASSLGATEAFF. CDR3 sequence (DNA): TGTGCCAGCAGCTTGGGAGCCACTGAAGCTTTCTTT.

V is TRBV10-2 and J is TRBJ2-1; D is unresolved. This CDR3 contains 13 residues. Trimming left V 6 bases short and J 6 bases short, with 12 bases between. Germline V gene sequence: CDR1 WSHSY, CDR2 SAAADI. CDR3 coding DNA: TGCGCCAGCAGCGCTCTACTTGGCAATGAGCAGTTCTTC. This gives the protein CASSALLGNEQFF.

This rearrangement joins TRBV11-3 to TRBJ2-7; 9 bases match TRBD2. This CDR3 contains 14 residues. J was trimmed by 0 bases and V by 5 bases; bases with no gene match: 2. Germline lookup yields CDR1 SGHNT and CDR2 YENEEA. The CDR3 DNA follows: TGTGCCAGCAGCCCTAGCGGGAACTCCTACGAGCAGTACTTC. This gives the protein CASSPSGNSYEQYF.